This is a list of T cell receptor beta chains from one sample in a study of blood T cell repertoires in COVID-19. TCRdb keeps only in-frame clones here, not all; method: immunoSEQ multiplex PCR. The sample yields 200,000 to 250,000 clones, approximately 91% seen once. Sequencing input: peripheral blood. These receptors all stem from a man between 60 and 75 years old who had recovered from COVID-19. Both conserved end residues are part of each CDR3. Each record gives: CDR3 protein, CDR3 DNA, D gene, J gene, clone size, V gene. D genes are given only for firm matches. Some rows mark clone size as missing; the rest say once, few, many or name a class of expanded clone.

CDR3aa: CASSLDRRKLFF; CDR3nt: TGTGCCAGCAGTCTTGACAGGCGAAAACTGTTTTTT; d_gene: NA; j_gene: TRBJ1-4; abundance: NA; v_gene: TRBV6-2/TRBV6-3
CDR3aa: CASSLNTGQNTGELFF; CDR3nt: TGTGCCAGCAGCTTGAATACAGGGCAGAACACCGGGGAGCTGTTTTTT; d_gene: NA; j_gene: TRBJ2-2; abundance: NA; v_gene: TRBV7-3
CDR3aa: CASSNGGGLYGYTF; CDR3nt: TGTGCCAGCAGTAACGGCGGGGGCCTCTATGGCTACACCTTC; d_gene: NA; j_gene: TRBJ1-2; abundance: NA; v_gene: TRBV28
CDR3aa: CASSPMTGGEPQHF; CDR3nt: TGTGCCAGCTCACCGATGACAGGGGGTGAGCCCCAGCATTTT; d_gene: TRBD1; j_gene: TRBJ1-5; abundance: NA; v_gene: TRBV18
CDR3aa: CASSTRTGDSPLHF; CDR3nt: TGTGCCAGCAGCACCAGGACAGGGGATTCACCCCTCCACTTT; d_gene: TRBD1; j_gene: TRBJ1-6; abundance: NA; v_gene: TRBV11-1
CDR3aa: CASSLGGINYNEQFF; CDR3nt: TGTGCCAGCAGTTTAGGCGGGATCAACTACAATGAGCAGTTCTTC; d_gene: NA; j_gene: TRBJ2-1; abundance: NA; v_gene: TRBV28
CDR3aa: CASSSFSGANVLTF; CDR3nt: TGCGCCAGCAGCTCATTCTCTGGGGCCAACGTCCTGACTTTC; d_gene: NA; j_gene: TRBJ2-6; abundance: NA; v_gene: TRBV5-1
CDR3aa: CASSYPWGTSGLGEQFF; CDR3nt: TGTGCCAGCAGTTATCCATGGGGAACTAGCGGCCTAGGTGAGCAGTTCTTC; d_gene: TRBD2; j_gene: TRBJ2-1; abundance: NA; v_gene: TRBV6-2/TRBV6-3
CDR3aa: CSVEPRIYGYTF; CDR3nt: TGCAGCGTTGAACCGAGAATCTATGGCTACACCTTC; d_gene: NA; j_gene: TRBJ1-2; abundance: NA; v_gene: TRBV29-1
CDR3aa: CASSLDSGLYEQYF; CDR3nt: TGCGCCAGCAGCTTGGATAGCGGACTTTACGAGCAGTACTTC; d_gene: NA; j_gene: TRBJ2-7; abundance: NA; v_gene: TRBV5-1
CDR3aa: CASSRDRGRWGYTF; CDR3nt: TGTGCCAGCAGCCGGGACAGGGGAAGGTGGGGCTACACCTTC; d_gene: TRBD1; j_gene: TRBJ1-2; abundance: NA; v_gene: TRBV5-4
CDR3aa: CASSPRTGKGGAQYF; CDR3nt: TGTGCCAGCAGCCCGCGGACAGGAAAGGGAGGCGCGCAGTACTTC; d_gene: NA; j_gene: TRBJ2-7; abundance: NA; v_gene: TRBV5-4
CDR3aa: CASGGQRSGNTIYF; CDR3nt: TGTGCCAGCGGAGGACAGCGCTCTGGAAACACCATATATTTT; d_gene: NA; j_gene: TRBJ1-3; abundance: once; v_gene: TRBV18
CDR3aa: CASSEVSVQETQYF; CDR3nt: TGTGCCAGCAGTGAGGTGTCAGTCCAAGAGACCCAGTACTTC; d_gene: NA; j_gene: TRBJ2-5; abundance: NA; v_gene: TRBV2
CDR3aa: CATLKASGYNEQFF; CDR3nt: TGTGCCACCCTTAAGGCTAGCGGGTACAATGAGCAGTTCTTC; d_gene: TRBD2; j_gene: TRBJ2-1; abundance: NA; v_gene: TRBV2
CDR3aa: CASSLVGRNEKLFF; CDR3nt: TGTGCCAGCAGCTTGGTGGGGAGGAATGAAAAACTGTTTTTT; d_gene: NA; j_gene: TRBJ1-4; abundance: NA; v_gene: TRBV7-2
CDR3aa: CASSTNPRTEAFF; CDR3nt: TGTGCCAGTAGTACCAACCCGCGCACTGAAGCTTTCTTT; d_gene: NA; j_gene: TRBJ1-1; abundance: NA; v_gene: TRBV19
CDR3aa: CSVGQSGEQYF; CDR3nt: TGCAGCGTAGGACAGTCCGGCGAGCAGTACTTC; d_gene: NA; j_gene: TRBJ2-7; abundance: NA; v_gene: TRBV29-1
CDR3aa: CASSQAPGLNLHQPQHF; CDR3nt: TGCGCCAGCAGCCAGGCTCCGGGACTTAATCTTCATCAGCCCCAGCATTTT; d_gene: NA; j_gene: TRBJ1-5; abundance: NA; v_gene: TRBV4-1
CDR3aa: CASSPTATKSNQPQHF; CDR3nt: TGTGCCAGCTCACCAACGGCTACTAAGAGCAATCAGCCCCAGCATTTT; d_gene: NA; j_gene: TRBJ1-5; abundance: NA; v_gene: TRBV18
CDR3aa: CASSNRDRATELFF; CDR3nt: TGTGCCAGCAGCAACCGGGACAGGGCAACAGAACTGTTTTTT; d_gene: TRBD1; j_gene: TRBJ1-4; abundance: few; v_gene: TRBV5-4
CDR3aa: CASSKGQLYNSPLHF; CDR3nt: TGTGCCAGCTCCAAGGGACAGCTTTATAATTCACCCCTCCACTTT; d_gene: TRBD1; j_gene: TRBJ1-6; abundance: NA; v_gene: TRBV18